This T cell receptor (beta chain) emerged from a study of beta chain features in type 1 diabetes. The CDR3 is made up of 15 amino acids. V was pared by 3 bases and J by 0 bases, with 9 bases between. CDR1 and CDR2 from the germline V gene are MDHEN and SYDVKM. This clone was counted only a few times. Expressed TCRB transcripts were sequenced because the isolated RNA had all been reverse transcribed beforehand. The data were produced by immunoSEQ multiplex PCR, yet TCRdb's version contains in-frame clones alone and is incomplete. The sample contains hundreds of thousands of clones, around a sixth of which appear only once.

The TCR was taken from a young man in good health. Source material: naive CD4+ T cells from blood. The chain joins TRBV28 to TRBJ1-3; D remains unclear. In DNA, the CDR3 is TGTGCCAGCAGTTTCGGGCAGCCCTCTGGAAACACCATATATTTT. Residues: CASSFGQPSGNTIYF.